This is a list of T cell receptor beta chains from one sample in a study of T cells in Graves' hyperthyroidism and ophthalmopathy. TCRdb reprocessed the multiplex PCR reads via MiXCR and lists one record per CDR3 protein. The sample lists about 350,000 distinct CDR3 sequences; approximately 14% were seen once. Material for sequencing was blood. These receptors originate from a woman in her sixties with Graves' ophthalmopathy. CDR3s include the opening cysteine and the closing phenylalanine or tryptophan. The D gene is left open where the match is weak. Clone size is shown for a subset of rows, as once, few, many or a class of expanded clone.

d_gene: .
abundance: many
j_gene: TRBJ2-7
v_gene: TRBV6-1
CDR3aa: CASSLTGFSYEQYF
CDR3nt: TGTGCCAGTAGCCTGACAGGTTTTTCCTACGAGCAGTACTTC

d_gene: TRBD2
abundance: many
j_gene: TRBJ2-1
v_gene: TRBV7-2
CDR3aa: CASSFRAGGAYNEQFF
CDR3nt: TGTGCCAGCAGCTTTAGGGCGGGAGGGGCCTACAATGAGCAGTTCTTC

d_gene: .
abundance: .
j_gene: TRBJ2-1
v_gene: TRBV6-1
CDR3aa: CASSEALRRGPNEQFF
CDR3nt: TGTGCCAGCAGTGAAGCATTGAGACGGGGGCCTAATGAGCAGTTCTTC

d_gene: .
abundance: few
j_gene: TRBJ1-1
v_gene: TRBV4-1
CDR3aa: CASSQDNRETEAFF
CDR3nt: TGCGCCAGCAGCCAAGATAACAGGGAAACTGAAGCTTTCTTT

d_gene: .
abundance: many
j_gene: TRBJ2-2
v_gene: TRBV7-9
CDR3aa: CASSASLDPGELFF
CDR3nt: TGTGCCAGCAGCGCCTCACTAGACCCCGGGGAGCTGTTTTTT

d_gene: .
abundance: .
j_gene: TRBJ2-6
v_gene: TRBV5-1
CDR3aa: CASSPPPSSGANVLTF
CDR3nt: TGCGCCAGCTCCCCCCCCCCAAGCTCTGGGGCCAACGTCCTGACTTTC

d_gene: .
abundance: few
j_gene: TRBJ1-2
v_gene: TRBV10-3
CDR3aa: CAISETTGYGYTF
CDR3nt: TGTGCCATCAGTGAGACAACGGGCTATGGCTACACCTTC

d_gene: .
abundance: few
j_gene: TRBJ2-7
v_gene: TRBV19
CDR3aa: CASSTLSGPLEQYF
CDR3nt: TGTGCCAGTAGCACCCTTAGCGGCCCCCTGGAGCAGTACTTC

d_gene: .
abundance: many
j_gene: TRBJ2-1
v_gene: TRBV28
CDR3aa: CASTTRGPYNEQFF
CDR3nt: TGTGCCAGCACCACCCGGGGCCCCTACAATGAGCAGTTCTTC

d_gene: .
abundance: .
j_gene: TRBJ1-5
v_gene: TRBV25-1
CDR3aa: CASSVQGDQPQHF
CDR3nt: TGTGCCAGCAGTGTACAGGGCGATCAGCCACAGCATTTT

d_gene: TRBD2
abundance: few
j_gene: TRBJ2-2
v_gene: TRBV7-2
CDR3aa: CASSLAGGIGPGELFF
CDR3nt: TGTGCCAGCAGCTTGGCCGGGGGGATCGGGCCCGGGGAGCTGTTTTTT

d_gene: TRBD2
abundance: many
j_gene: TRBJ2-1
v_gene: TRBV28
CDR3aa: CASSSPGLAGAGSYNEQFF
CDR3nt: TGTGCCAGCAGTTCCCCCGGACTAGCGGGAGCTGGATCCTACAATGAGCAGTTCTTC

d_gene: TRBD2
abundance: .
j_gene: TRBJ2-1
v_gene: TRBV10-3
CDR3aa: CATTPLAEPANEQFF
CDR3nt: TGTGCCACGACCCCTCTAGCGGAGCCGGCCAATGAGCAGTTCTTC

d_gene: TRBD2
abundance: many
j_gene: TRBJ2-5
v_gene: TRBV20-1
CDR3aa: CSASSLAVSGETQYF
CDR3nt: TGCAGTGCTTCTTCCCTAGCGGTTTCGGGGGAGACCCAGTACTTC

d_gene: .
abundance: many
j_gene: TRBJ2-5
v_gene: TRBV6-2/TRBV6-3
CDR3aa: CASRAGAPQETQYF
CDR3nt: TGTGCCAGCAGGGCCGGGGCACCCCAAGAGACCCAGTACTTC

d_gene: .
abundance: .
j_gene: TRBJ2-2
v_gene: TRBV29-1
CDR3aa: CSVGRGDTGELFF
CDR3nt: TGCAGTGTAGGGAGGGGGGACACCGGGGAGCTGTTTTTT

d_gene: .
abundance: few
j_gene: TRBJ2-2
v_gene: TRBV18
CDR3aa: CASSPGYPSAGELFF
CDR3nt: TGTGCCAGCTCACCAGGGTACCCCTCGGCCGGGGAGCTGTTTTTT

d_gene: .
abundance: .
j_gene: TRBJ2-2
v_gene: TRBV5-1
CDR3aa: CASSLAAGDTEELFF
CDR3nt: TGCGCCAGCAGCTTGGCCGCTGGGGACACCGAGGAGCTGTTTTTT

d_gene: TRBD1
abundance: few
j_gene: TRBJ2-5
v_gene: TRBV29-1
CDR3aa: CSVEGTGGAGETQYF
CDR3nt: TGCAGCGTTGAAGGGACAGGGGGCGCGGGAGAGACCCAGTACTTC

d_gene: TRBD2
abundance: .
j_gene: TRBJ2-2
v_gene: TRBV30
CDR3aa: CAWNPGLAGDTGELFF
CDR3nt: TGTGCCTGGAACCCGGGACTAGCGGGAGACACCGGGGAGCTGTTTTTT

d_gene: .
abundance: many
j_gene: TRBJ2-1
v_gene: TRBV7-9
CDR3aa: CASSRTPAGDRLNNEQFF
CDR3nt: TGTGCCAGCAGCCGAACCCCCGCCGGGGACCGTCTAAACAATGAGCAGTTCTTC

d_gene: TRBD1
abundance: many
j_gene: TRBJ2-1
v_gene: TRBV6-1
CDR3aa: CASSSGGRQGYNEQFF
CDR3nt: TGTGCCAGCAGTTCAGGGGGCCGACAAGGTTACAATGAGCAGTTCTTC

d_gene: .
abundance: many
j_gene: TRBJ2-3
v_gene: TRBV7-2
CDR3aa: CASSQSRTDTQYF
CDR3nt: TGTGCCAGCAGCCAGTCGCGCACAGATACGCAGTATTTT

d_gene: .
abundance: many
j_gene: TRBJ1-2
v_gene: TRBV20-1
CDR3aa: CSARGRVTDGYTF
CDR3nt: TGCAGTGCTAGAGGCCGGGTGACGGACGGCTACACCTTC